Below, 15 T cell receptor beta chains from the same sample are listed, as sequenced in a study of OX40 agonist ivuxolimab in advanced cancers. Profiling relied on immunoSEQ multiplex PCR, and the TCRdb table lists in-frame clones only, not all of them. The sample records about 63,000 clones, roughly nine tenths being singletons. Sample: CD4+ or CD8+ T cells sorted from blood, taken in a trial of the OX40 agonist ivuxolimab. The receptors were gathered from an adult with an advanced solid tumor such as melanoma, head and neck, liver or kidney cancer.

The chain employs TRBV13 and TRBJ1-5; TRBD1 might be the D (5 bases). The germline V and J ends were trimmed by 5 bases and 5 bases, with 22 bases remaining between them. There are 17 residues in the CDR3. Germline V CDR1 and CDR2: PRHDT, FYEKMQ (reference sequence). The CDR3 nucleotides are TGTGCCAGCAGCCTCAAAATTGGGACGGCTGGTGATCAGCCCCAGCATTTT. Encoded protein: CASSLKIGTAGDQPQHF. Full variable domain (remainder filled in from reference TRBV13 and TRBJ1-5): AAGVIQSPRHLIKEKRETATLKCYPIPRHDTVYWYQQGPGQDPQFLISFYEKMQSDKGSIPDRFSAQQFSDYHSELNMSSLELGDSALYFCASSLKIGTAGDQPQHFGDGTRLSIL.

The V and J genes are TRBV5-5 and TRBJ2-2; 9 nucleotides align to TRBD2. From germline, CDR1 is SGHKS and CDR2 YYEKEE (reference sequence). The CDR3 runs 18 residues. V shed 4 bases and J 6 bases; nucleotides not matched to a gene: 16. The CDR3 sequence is CASSVRNPGLAVPGELFF. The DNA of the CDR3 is TGTGCCAGCAGCGTGAGGAATCCGGGACTAGCAGTTCCCGGGGAGCTGTTTTTT.

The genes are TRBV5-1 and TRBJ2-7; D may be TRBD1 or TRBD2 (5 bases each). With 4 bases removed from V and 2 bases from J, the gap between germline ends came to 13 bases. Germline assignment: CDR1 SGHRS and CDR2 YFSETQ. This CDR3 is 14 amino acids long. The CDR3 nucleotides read TGCGCCAGCAGCCCCTCGGGACGTACCTACGAGCAGTACTTC. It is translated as CASSPSGRTYEQYF.

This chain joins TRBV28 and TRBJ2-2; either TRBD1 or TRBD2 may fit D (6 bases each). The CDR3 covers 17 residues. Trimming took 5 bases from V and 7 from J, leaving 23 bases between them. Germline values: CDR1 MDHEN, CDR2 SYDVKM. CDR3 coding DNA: TGTGCCAGCAGTCCTTCCACTTGGAGGGGGTTGGTCGGGGAGCTGTTTTTT. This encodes CASSPSTWRGLVGELFF.

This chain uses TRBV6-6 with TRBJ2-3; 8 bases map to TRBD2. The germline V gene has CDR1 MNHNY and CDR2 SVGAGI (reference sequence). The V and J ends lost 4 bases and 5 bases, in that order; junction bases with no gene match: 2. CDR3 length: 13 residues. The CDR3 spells CASSFREGDTQYF. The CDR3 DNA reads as TGTGCCAGCAGTTTCCGGGAGGGAGATACGCAGTATTTT.

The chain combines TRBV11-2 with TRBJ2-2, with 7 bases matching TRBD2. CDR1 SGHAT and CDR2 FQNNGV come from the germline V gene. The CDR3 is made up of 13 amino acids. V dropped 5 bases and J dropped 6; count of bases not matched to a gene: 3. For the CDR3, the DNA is TGTGCCAGCAGCATTACTAGCGCCGGGGAGCTGTTTTTT. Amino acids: CASSITSAGELFF. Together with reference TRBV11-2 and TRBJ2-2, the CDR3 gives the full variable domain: EAGVAQSPRYKIIEKRQSVAFWCNPISGHATLYWYQQILGQGPKLLIQFQNNGVVDDSQLPKDRFSAERLKGVDSTLKIQPAKLEDSAVYLCASSITSAGELFFGEGSRLTVL.

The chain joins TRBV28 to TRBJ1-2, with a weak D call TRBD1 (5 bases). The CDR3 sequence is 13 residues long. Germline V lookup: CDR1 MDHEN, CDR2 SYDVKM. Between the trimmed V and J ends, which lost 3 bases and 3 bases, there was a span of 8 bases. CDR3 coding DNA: TGTGCCAGCAGTTTCGGGGGGGACTATGGCTACACCTTC. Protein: CASSFGGDYGYTF.

CDR3 protein: CSGNRGGNEQFF. DNA for the CDR3: TGCAGCGGAAACAGGGGTGGGAATGAGCAGTTCTTC. This chain connects TRBV29-1 to TRBJ2-1; 7 bases align to TRBD1. Per germline, CDR1 SQVTM and CDR2 ANQGSEA. The length of the CDR3 is 12 residues. V lost 7 bases to trimming and J lost 7 bases; unmatched junction nucleotides: 7.

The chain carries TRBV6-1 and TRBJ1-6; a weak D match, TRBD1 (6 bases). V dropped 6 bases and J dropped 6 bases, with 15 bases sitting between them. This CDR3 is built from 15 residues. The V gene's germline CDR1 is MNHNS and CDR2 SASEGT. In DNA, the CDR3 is TGTGCCAGCAGATTATCCGGGACACTTAATTCACCCCTCCACTTT. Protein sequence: CASRLSGTLNSPLHF.

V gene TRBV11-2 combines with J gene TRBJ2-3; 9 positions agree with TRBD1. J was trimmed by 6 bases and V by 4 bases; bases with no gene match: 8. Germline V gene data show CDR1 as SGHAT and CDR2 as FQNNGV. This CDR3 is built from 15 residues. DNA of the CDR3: TGTGCCAGCAGCTCAACACAGGGGGCGTGGGATACGCAGTATTTT. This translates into CASSSTQGAWDTQYF.

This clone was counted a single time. CDR3 DNA: TGTGCCAGCAGCCCCGGGGGACAGACCCAGGAGGAGCAGTACTTC. It translates to CASSPGGQTQEEQYF. The chain has TRBV28 and TRBJ2-7; the D gene is possibly TRBD1 (7 bases). The V gene lost 6 bases and the J gene lost 7 bases, with 22 bases spanning the gap. Germline CDR1 MDHEN, CDR2 SYDVKM. The CDR3 totals 15 residues.

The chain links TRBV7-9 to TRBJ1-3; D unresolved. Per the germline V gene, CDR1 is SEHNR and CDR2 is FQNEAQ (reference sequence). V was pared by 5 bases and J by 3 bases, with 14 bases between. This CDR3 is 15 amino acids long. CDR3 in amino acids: CASSRRGVVGNTIYF. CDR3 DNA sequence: TGTGCCAGCAGCCGCCGGGGAGTTGTTGGAAACACCATATATTTT.

CDR3 in amino acids: CASSDRTGAHSGYTF. CDR3 DNA: TGTGCCAGCAGTGACCGGACAGGGGCGCATTCGGGCTACACCTTC. The chain uses TRBV6-4 and TRBJ1-2, with 9 bases that match TRBD1. CDR3 size: 15 residues. The germline gives CDR1 MRHNA, CDR2 SNTAGT. The ends lost 2 bases at V and 8 bases at J; junction bases unmatched: 9.

The CDR3 nucleotides are TGTGCCAGCAGTTACGGGGGGAGTGAAGCTTTCTTT. Amino acids: CASSYGGSEAFF. V gene TRBV6-6 combines with J gene TRBJ1-1; TRBD1 is a possible D gene (5 bases). The V end lost 2 bases, the J end lost 7 bases, and 8 bases lay between the germline ends. The CDR3 contains 12 residues. The germline CDR1 and CDR2 sequences are MNHNY and SVGAGI (reference sequence).

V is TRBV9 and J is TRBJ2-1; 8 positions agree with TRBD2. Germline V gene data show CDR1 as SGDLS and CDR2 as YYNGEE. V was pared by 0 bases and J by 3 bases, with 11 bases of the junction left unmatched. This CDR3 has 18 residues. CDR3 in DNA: TGTGCCAGCAGCGTAGCCCCTCCTCTAGCGGGCATCTACAATGAGCAGTTCTTC. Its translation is CASSVAPPLAGIYNEQFF.